Sequencing of this T cell receptor beta chain was carried out in a study of T cell responses to AZD1222 COVID-19 vaccine. For this clone: As yet, its antigen is unknown.

This table comes from immunoSEQ multiplex PCR, and its TCRdb copy is limited to in-frame clones, with some not included. This table holds roughly 160,000 clones, about 92% found once. Whole-study results and caveats: Clonal diversity may have been underestimated, and the donors were mostly white British, with more females than males. Only a handful of AZD1222 recipients tested seropositive at baseline.

This sequence was found in an adult in good health. The source was peripheral blood, collected on day 0 of AZD1222 vaccination.

CDR3 in amino acids: CASSSISGSYEQYF. In DNA, the CDR3 is TGTGCCAGCAGCTCCATCTCCGGATCCTACGAGCAGTACTTC. The chain uses TRBV7-8 and TRBJ2-7, with D uncertain. Trimming stripped 4 bases from V and 1 base from J, with 11 bases between. The germline V gene has CDR1 SGHVS and CDR2 FQNEAQ. The CDR3 sequence is 14 residues long.